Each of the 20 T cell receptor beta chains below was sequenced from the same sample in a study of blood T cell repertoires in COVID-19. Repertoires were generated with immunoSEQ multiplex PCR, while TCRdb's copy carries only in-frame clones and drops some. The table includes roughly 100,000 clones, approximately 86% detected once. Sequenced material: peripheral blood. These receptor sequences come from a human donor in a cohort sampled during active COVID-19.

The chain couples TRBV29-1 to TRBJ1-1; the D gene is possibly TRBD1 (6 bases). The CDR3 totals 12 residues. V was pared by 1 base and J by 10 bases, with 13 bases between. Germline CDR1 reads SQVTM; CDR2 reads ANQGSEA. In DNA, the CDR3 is TGCAGCGTTGAAGGCCCGGGACAAGGAGCTTTCTTT. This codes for CSVEGPGQGAFF.

CDR3 amino acids: CASSFTNTEAFF. The CDR3 DNA is TGTGCCAGCAGCTTCACTAACACTGAAGCTTTCTTT. The chain has TRBV7-2 and TRBJ1-1; the D is unclear. Trimming pared 3 bases from V and 2 bases from J, leaving 4 bases between. Germline assignment: CDR1 SGHTA and CDR2 FQGNSA. The CDR3 runs to 12 residues.

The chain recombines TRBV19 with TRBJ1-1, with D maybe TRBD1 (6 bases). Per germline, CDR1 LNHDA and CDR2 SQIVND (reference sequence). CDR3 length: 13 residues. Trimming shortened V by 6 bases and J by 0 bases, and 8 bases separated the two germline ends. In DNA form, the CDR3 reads TGTGCCAGTAGAAGGGGGTTGAACACTGAAGCTTTCTTT. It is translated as CASRRGLNTEAFF.

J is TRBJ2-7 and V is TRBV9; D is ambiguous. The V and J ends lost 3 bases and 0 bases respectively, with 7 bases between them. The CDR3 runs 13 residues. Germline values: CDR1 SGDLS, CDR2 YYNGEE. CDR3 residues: CASSGSSSYEQYF. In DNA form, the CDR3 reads TGTGCCAGCAGCGGGAGTAGCTCCTACGAGCAGTACTTC.

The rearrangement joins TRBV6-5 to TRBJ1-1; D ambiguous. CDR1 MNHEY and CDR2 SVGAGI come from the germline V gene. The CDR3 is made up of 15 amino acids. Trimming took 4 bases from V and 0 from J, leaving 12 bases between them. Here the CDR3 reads CASSSAPGMNTEAFF. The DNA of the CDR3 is TGTGCCAGCAGTTCGGCCCCGGGAATGAACACTGAAGCTTTCTTT.

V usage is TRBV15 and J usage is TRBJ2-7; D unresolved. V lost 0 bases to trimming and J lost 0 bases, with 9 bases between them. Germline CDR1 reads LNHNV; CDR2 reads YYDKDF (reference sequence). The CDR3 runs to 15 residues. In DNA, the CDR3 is TGTGCCACCAGCAGAGACAGGTATACCTCCTACGAGCAGTACTTC. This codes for CATSRDRYTSYEQYF.

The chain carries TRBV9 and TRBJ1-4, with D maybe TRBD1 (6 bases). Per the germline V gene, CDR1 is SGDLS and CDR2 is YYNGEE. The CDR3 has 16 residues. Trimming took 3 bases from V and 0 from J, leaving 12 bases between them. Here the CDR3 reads CASSDRDTTTNEKLFF. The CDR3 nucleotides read TGTGCCAGCAGCGACCGGGACACTACAACTAATGAAAAACTGTTTTTT.

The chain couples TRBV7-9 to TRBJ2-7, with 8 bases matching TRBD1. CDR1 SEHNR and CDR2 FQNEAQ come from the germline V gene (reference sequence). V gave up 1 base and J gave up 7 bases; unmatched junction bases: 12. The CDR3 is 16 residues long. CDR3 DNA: TGTGCCAGCAGCTTAGACATCGGACAGGGAACTTTAGAGCAGTACTTC. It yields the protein CASSLDIGQGTLEQYF.

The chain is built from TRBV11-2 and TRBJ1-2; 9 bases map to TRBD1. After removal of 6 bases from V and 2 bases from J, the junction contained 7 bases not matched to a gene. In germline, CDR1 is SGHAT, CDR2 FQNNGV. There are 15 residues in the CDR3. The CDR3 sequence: CASSSTGGANYGYTF. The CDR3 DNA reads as TGTGCCAGCAGTTCTACAGGGGGCGCAAACTATGGCTACACCTTC.

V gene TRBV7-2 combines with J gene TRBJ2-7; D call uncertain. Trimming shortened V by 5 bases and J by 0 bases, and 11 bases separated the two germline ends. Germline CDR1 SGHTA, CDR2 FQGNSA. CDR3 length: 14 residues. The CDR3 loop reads CASSPRRSSYEQYF. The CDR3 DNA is TGTGCCAGCAGCCCAAGACGGAGCTCCTACGAGCAGTACTTC. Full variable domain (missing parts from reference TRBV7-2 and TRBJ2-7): GAGVSQSPSNKVTEKGKDVELRCDPISGHTALYWYRQSLGQGLEFLIYFQGNSAPDKSGLPSDRFSAERTGGSVSTLTIQRTQQEDSAVYLCASSPRRSSYEQYFGPGTRLTVT.

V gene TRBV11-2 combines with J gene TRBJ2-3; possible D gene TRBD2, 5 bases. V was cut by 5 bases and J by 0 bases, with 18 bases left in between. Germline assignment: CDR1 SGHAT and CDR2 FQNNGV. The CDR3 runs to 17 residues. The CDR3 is CASSEDGKPTSTDTQYF. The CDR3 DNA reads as TGTGCCAGCAGCGAGGACGGGAAGCCGACAAGCACAGATACGCAGTATTTT.

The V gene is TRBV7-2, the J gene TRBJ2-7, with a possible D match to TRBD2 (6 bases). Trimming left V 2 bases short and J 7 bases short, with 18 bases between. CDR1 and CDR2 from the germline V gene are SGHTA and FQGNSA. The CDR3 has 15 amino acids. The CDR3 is CASSLPKPREAEQYF. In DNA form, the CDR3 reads TGTGCCAGCAGCTTACCTAAACCGAGGGAGGCTGAGCAGTACTTC.

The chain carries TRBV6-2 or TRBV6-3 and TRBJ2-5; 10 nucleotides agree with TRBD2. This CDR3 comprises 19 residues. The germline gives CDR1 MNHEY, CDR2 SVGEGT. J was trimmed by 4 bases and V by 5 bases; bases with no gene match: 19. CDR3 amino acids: CASSRRAGGISGLGETQYF. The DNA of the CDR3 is TGTGCCAGCAGTCGTCGAGCGGGGGGGATCAGTGGGTTGGGAGAGACCCAGTACTTC.

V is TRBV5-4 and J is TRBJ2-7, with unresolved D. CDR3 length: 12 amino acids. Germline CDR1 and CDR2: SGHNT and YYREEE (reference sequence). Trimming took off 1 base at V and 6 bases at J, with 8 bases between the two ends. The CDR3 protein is CASSLPSLEQYF. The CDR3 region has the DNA TGTGCCAGCAGCTTGCCGTCCCTCGAGCAGTACTTC. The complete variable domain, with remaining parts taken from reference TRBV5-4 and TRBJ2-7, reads ETGVTQSPTHLIKTRGQQVTLRCSSQSGHNTVSWYQQALGQGPQFIFQYYREEENGRGNFPPRFSGLQFPNYSSELNVNALELDDSALYLCASSLPSLEQYFGPGTRLTVT.

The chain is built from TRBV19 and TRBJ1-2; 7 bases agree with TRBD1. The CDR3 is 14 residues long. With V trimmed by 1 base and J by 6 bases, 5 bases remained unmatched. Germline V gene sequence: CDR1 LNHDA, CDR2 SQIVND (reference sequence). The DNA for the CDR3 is TGTGCCAGTAGTATAGGTAGGGGGCTGGATGGCTACACCTTC. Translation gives CASSIGRGLDGYTF.

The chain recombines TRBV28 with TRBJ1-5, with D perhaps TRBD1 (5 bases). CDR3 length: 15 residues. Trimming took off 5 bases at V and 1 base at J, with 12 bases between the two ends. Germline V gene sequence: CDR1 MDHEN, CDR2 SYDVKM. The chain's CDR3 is CASSQPGVSNQPQHF. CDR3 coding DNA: TGTGCCAGCAGTCAGCCGGGGGTGAGCAATCAGCCCCAGCATTTT.

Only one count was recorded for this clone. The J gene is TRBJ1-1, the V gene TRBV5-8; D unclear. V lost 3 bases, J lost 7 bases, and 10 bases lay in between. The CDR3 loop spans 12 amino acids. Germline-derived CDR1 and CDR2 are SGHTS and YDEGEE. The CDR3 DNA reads TGTGCCAGCAGCTCCGGAGTGGATGAAGCTTTCTTT. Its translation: CASSSGVDEAFF.

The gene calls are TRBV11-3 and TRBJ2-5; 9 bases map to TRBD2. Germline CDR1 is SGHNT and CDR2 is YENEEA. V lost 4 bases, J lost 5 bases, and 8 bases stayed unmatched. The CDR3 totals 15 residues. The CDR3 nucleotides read TGTGCCAGCAGCTCCTTAGCGGGAGTAGGGGAGACCCAGTACTTC. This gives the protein CASSSLAGVGETQYF.

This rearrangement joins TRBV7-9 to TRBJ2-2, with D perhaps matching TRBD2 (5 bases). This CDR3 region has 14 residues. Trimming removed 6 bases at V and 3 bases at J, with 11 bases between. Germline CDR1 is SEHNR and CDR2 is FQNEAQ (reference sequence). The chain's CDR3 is CASRRGRDTGELFF. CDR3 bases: TGTGCCAGCAGACGCGGGCGGGACACCGGGGAGCTGTTTTTT.

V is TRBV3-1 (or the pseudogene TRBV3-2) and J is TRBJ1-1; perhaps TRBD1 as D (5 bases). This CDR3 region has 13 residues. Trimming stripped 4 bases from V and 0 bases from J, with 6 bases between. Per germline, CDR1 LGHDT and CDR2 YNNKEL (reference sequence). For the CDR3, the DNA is TGTGCCAGCAGCCTACAGGTGAACACTGAAGCTTTCTTT. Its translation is CASSLQVNTEAFF.